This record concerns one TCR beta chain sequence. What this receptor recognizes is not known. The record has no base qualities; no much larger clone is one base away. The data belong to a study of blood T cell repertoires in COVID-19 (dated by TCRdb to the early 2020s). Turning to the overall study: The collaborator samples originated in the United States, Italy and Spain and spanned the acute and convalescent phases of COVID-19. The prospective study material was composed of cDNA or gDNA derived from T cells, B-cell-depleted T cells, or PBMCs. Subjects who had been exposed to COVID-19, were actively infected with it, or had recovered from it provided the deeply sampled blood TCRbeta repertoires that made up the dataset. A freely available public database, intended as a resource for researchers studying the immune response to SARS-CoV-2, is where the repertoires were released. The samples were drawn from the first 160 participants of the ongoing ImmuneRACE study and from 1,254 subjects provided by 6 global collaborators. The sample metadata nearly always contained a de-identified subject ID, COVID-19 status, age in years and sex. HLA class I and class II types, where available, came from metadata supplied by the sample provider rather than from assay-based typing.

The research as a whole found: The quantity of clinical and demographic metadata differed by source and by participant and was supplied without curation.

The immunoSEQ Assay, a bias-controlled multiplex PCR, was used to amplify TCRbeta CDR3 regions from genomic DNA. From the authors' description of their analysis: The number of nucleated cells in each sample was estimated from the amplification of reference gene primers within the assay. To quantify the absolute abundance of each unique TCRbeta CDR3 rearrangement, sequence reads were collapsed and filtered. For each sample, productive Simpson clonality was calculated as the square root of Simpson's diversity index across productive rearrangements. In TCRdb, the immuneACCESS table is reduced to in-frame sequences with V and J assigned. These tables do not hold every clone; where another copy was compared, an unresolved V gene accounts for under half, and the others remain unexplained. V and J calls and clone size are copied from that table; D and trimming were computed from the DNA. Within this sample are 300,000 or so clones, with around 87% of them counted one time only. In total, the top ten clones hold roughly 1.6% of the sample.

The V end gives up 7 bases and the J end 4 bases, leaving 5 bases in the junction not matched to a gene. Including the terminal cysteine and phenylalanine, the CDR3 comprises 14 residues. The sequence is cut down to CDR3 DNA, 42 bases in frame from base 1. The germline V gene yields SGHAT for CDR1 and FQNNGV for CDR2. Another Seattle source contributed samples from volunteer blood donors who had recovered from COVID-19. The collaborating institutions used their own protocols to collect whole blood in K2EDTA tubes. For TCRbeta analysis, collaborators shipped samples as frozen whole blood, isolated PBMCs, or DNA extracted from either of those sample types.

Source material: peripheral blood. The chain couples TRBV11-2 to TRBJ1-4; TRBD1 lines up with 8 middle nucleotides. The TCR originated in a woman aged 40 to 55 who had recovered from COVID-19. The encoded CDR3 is CASTRTGINEKLFF. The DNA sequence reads TGTGCCAGCACCCGGACAGGGATTAATGAAAAACTGTTTTTT.